Reported below is one T cell receptor (beta chain). The record originates from a study of shared clonotypes between healthy human individuals. The CDR3 covers 15 residues. V lost 2 bases to trimming and J lost 4 bases, with 14 bases between them. Germline V gene sequence: CDR1 SGHRS, CDR2 YFSETQ. The repertoire was sequenced with immunoSEQ multiplex PCR; TCRdb's copy has only in-frame clones and lacks some. Of over a million clones in the sample, around 78% were seen once. The V gene is TRBV5-1, the J gene TRBJ2-3, with D possibly being TRBD1 or TRBD2 (6 bases each). The sample consisted of memory CD4+ T cells from PBMCs. The subset: CD45RA-negative fraction. The receptor was derived from a man between 18 and 29 years old in good health. Some clones in this sample may be carry-over from other donors' samples. CDR3 region: CASSLGSGAADTQYF. The CDR3 DNA follows: TGCGCCAGCAGCTTAGGGTCGGGGGCCGCAGATACGCAGTATTTT.